The clone carrying this TCR beta chain was observed a handful of times. A read error may be the cause here, since a much bigger clone is one base away. The source of the sample is a study of molecular identifiers for immune sequencing clone quantification. Germline V gene lookup returns CDR1 MNHEY and CDR2 SVGAGI. The CDR3 covers 16 residues. The V end was cut by 3 bases, the J end by 6 bases, with 18 bases between. TCRdb re-analysed the PCR reads in MiXCR, keeping a single row per CDR3 protein. The data contain tens of thousands of distinct CDR3 sequences, under 20% of them singletons. The sample comprised naive CD8+ T cells from blood, with Jurkat cell RNA spiked in. Subset in this sample: FACS-sorted CD8+CD4-CCR7+CD45RA+ naive T cells. This chain links TRBV6-5 with TRBJ1-5; maybe TRBD1 (6 bases). This TCR was sampled from a human donor in good health. Some libraries in this study had Jurkat cell RNA spiked in. The CDR3 DNA reads TGTGCCAGCAGTTATATCGCGGGCAGGGGATGTCAGCCCCAGCATTTT. It translates to CASSYIAGRGCQPQHF.